This TCR beta chain was recorded in a study of spatial heterogeneity in lung cancer. Study at large: The donors, fewer than 95 patients with untreated early-stage non-small cell lung cancer, provided the samples. When follow-up PBMC samples existed, they were sequenced (at a median of approximately two years after resection). General study points: Detection of ubiquitous tumor TCRs in blood was higher at resection than follow-up.

TCRdb passed the 5' RACE reads through MiXCR, listing each CDR3 protein once. The sample shows 50,000 to 60,000 distinct CDR3 sequences, about 7.4% of them seen only once. The table lists this clonotype with a few counts. The antigen is not known. The time point denotes: blood at routine non-recurrence follow-up after resection. TCRs were sequenced from unsorted whole RNA of tumor, nontumor lung or PBMC. Sequenced material: PBMCs, taken at follow-up. This TCR came from a female donor with early-stage non-small cell lung cancer.

The CDR3 protein is CASSSHSGPVQYF. The DNA of the CDR3 is TGTGCCAGCAGTTCTCATAGCGGGCCAGTTCAGTACTTC. The rearrangement uses TRBV12-3 or TRBV12-4 and TRBJ2-5; 7 bases fit TRBD2. J gave up 11 bases and V 4 bases, and 10 bases lay outside the gene matches. This CDR3 region has 13 residues.